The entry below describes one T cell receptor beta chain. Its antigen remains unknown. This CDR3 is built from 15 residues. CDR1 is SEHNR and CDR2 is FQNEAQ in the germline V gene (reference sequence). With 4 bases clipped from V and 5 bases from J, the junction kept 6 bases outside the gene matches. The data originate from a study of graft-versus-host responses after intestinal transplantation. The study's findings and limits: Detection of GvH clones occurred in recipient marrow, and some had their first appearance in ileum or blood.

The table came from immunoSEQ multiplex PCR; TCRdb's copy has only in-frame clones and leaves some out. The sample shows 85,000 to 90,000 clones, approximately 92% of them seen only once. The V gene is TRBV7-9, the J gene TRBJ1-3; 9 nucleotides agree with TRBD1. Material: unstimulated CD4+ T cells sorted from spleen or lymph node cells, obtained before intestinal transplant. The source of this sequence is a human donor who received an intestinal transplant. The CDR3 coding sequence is TGTGCCAGCAGCTCCCCCGGGACAGGGCGAAACACCATATATTTT. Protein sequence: CASSSPGTGRNTIYF.